The rows below give T cell receptor beta chains drawn from one sample of a study of T cells after yellow fever vaccination. TCRdb recomputed calls from the 5' RACE reads with MiXCR, one row per CDR3 protein. The repertoire holds around 610,000 distinct CDR3 sequences, around an eighth seen once, with more than 12% in the top ten. This specimen consisted of PBMCs, obtained on the day of the yellow fever booster vaccination. The receptors come from a man younger than 40 who received the YFV17D yellow fever vaccine. CDR3s include the opening cysteine and the closing phenylalanine or tryptophan. Fields, in order: V gene, J gene, clone size, D gene, CDR3 protein, CDR3 DNA. A D gene is named only where the DNA matches it firmly. Clone size is given for some rows only: seen once, a few or many times, or a class if the clone is expanded.

TRBV6-2/TRBV6-3	TRBJ2-2	-	TRBD2	CASSLGLAGGRELFF	TGTGCCAGCAGTCTCGGACTAGCGGGAGGCCGGGAGCTGTTTTTT
TRBV20-1	TRBJ2-1	few	-	CSARDLPREQINEQFF	TGCAGTGCTAGAGATCTCCCGAGAGAACAGATTAATGAGCAGTTCTTC
TRBV5-1	TRBJ2-2	-	TRBD1	CASSPGTGVTGELFF	TGCGCCAGCAGCCCAGGGACAGGGGTAACCGGGGAGCTGTTTTTT
TRBV12-3/TRBV12-4	TRBJ2-7	few	TRBD1	CASSAPGQGASEQYF	TGTGCCAGCAGCGCCCCGGGACAGGGGGCCTCCGAGCAGTACTTC
TRBV7-9	TRBJ2-1	-	TRBD2	CASSPTLAGEYNEQFF	TGTGCCAGCAGCCCGACACTAGCGGGGGAATACAATGAGCAGTTCTTC
TRBV18	TRBJ2-5	few	-	CASSPLRGFETQYF	TGTGCCAGCTCCCCTTTGCGAGGGTTTGAAACCCAGTACTTC
TRBV6-5	TRBJ2-6	few	TRBD1	CASSYSTGLSAGANVLTF	TGTGCCAGCAGTTACTCGACAGGGTTAAGTGCCGGGGCCAACGTCCTGACTTTC
TRBV14	TRBJ2-1	-	TRBD2	CASSQELAGGPLNEQFF	TGTGCCAGCAGCCAAGAGCTAGCGGGAGGGCCGTTGAATGAGCAGTTCTTC
TRBV13	TRBJ1-3	few	-	CASSSGQGNTIYF	TGTGCCAGCAGCTCGGGACAAGGAAACACCATATATTTT
TRBV28	TRBJ2-7	-	TRBD1	CASSLGQGAAYEQYF	TGTGCCAGCAGTTTGGGGCAGGGGGCGGCATACGAGCAGTACTTC
TRBV29-1	TRBJ2-1	few	-	CSSRTDEQFF	TGCAGCTCTCGTACGGATGAGCAGTTCTTC
TRBV18	TRBJ2-2	few	-	CASSPSRVTGELFF	TGTGCCAGCTCACCATCCAGGGTTACCGGGGAGCTGTTTTTT
TRBV6-2/TRBV6-3	TRBJ2-2	-	TRBD2	CASSWGASGISGELFF	TGTGCCAGCAGTTGGGGGGCTAGCGGGATCTCCGGGGAGCTGTTTTTT
TRBV5-1	TRBJ1-5	-	-	CASSLGTTGPQHF	TGCGCCAGCAGCTTGGGGACTACAGGGCCCCAGCATTTT
TRBV6-2/TRBV6-3	TRBJ2-1	few	TRBD2	CATYWGGNNEQFF	TGTGCCACCTATTGGGGGGGGAACAATGAGCAGTTCTTC
TRBV18	TRBJ2-1	-	-	CASSPPGGQFIGEQFF	TGTGCCAGCTCACCACCGGGGGGACAGTTCATCGGTGAGCAGTTCTTC
TRBV5-1	TRBJ2-7	-	TRBD2	CASRDDSSGVYEQYF	TGCGCCAGCAGAGACGATTCTAGCGGAGTTTACGAGCAGTACTTC
TRBV20-1	TRBJ2-3	-	-	CSASSYGSTDTQYF	TGCAGTGCTAGCTCCTACGGGAGCACAGATACGCAGTATTTT
TRBV6-5	TRBJ1-1	many	-	CASSYWTGTAEAFF	TGTGCCAGCAGTTACTGGACCGGGACGGCGGAAGCTTTCTTT
TRBV6-1	TRBJ1-2	-	TRBD1	CASSAGQGLSGYTF	TGTGCCAGCAGTGCCGGACAGGGGTTAAGTGGCTACACCTTC
TRBV10-3	TRBJ1-1	-	-	CATRLGTEAFF	TGTGCCACACGTCTGGGTACTGAAGCTTTCTTT
TRBV5-6	TRBJ2-1	few	-	CASSLDGPSYNEQFF	TGTGCCAGCAGCTTGGACGGTCCCTCCTACAATGAGCAGTTCTTC
TRBV6-2/TRBV6-3	TRBJ2-1	-	TRBD1	CASWSSGRGQNEQFF	TGTGCCAGCTGGTCATCGGGCAGGGGGCAGAATGAGCAGTTCTTC
TRBV4-2	TRBJ2-7	many	TRBD1	CASSQGQGVFYEQYF	TGTGCCAGCAGCCAAGGACAGGGAGTATTCTACGAGCAGTACTTC
TRBV7-2	TRBJ2-3	once	-	CASSSPWRGTDTQYF	TGTGCCAGCAGCTCCCCCTGGCGGGGCACAGATACGCAGTATTTT
TRBV10-3	TRBJ2-3	few	-	CAISESAGLTDTQYF	TGTGCCATCAGTGAGTCGGCGGGGTTAACAGATACGCAGTATTTT
TRBV19	TRBJ1-6	-	-	CASSAGYGSPLHF	TGTGCCAGTAGTGCAGGCTACGGCTCACCCCTCCACTTT
TRBV4-2	TRBJ2-3	few	-	CASSTTSLATDTQYF	TGTGCCAGCAGCACCACCAGCCTAGCCACAGATACGCAGTATTTT
TRBV9	TRBJ2-7	many	TRBD2	CASSVGTSGSYEQYF	TGTGCCAGCAGCGTGGGGACTAGCGGGTCCTACGAGCAGTACTTC
TRBV6-2/TRBV6-3	TRBJ2-7	few	-	CASIRAGRYEQYF	TGTGCCAGCATCCGGGCGGGCCGCTACGAGCAGTACTTC
TRBV29-1	TRBJ1-6	few	-	CSIRTRTNSPLHF	TGCAGTATTAGGACAAGGACAAATTCACCCCTCCACTTT
TRBV12-3/TRBV12-4	TRBJ2-5	-	-	CASSWVASPGQETQYF	TGTGCCAGCAGTTGGGTAGCCTCTCCCGGCCAAGAGACCCAGTACTTC
TRBV5-1	TRBJ2-7	-	TRBD2	CASSLRLAERPSSEQYF	TGCGCCAGCAGCTTGCGACTAGCGGAACGGCCCTCCTCCGAGCAGTACTTC
TRBV6-5	TRBJ2-7	many	-	CASSSRGGSYEQYF	TGTGCCAGCAGTTCCAGAGGGGGATCCTACGAGCAGTACTTC
TRBV20-1	TRBJ2-3	many	-	CSASIDTQYF	TGCAGTGCTAGTATAGATACGCAGTATTTT
TRBV19	TRBJ1-5	many	TRBD1	CASSITGGNQPQHF	TGTGCCAGTAGTATAACAGGGGGTAACCAGCCCCAGCATTTT
TRBV14	TRBJ2-1	few	TRBD2	CASSHRGLAGVSSYNEQFF	TGTGCCAGCAGCCATAGAGGGCTAGCGGGAGTGAGCTCCTACAATGAGCAGTTCTTC
TRBV18	TRBJ1-2	-	TRBD1	CASSEGAYGYTF	TGTGCCAGCTCAGAGGGGGCCTATGGCTACACCTTC
TRBV10-3	TRBJ2-4	-	-	CAISEDKGAVNIQYF	TGTGCCATCAGTGAGGATAAAGGGGCCGTAAACATTCAGTACTTC
TRBV4-3	TRBJ2-3	-	-	CASSQGKLAADTQYF	TGCGCCAGCAGCCAAGGGAAGCTAGCCGCAGATACGCAGTATTTT
TRBV20-1	TRBJ1-3	few	-	CSANRLRGNTIYF	TGCAGTGCTAACAGGCTTCGTGGAAACACCATATATTTT
TRBV12-3/TRBV12-4	TRBJ1-3	few	TRBD1	CASNQGAGDTIYF	TGTGCCAGCAACCAGGGGGCCGGTGACACCATATATTTT